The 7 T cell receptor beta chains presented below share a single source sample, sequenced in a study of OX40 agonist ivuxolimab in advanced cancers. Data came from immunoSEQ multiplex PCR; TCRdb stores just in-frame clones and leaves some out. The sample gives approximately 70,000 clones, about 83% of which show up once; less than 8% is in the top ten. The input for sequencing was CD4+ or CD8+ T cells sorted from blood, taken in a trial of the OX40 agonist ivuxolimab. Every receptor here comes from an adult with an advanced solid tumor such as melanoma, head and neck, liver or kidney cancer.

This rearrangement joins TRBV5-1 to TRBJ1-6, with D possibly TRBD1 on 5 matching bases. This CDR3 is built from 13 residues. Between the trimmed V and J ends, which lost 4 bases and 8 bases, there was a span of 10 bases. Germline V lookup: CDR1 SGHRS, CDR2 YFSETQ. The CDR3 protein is CASSAGGDSPLHF. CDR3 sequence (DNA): TGCGCCAGCAGCGCCGGGGGAGATTCACCCCTCCACTTT.

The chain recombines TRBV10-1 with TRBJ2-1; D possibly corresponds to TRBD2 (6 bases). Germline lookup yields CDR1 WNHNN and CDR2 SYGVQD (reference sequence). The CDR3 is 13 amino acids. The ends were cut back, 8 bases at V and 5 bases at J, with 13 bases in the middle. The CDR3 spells CASVRVADNEQFF. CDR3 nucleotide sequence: TGCGCCAGCGTTAGAGTAGCGGACAATGAGCAGTTCTTC.

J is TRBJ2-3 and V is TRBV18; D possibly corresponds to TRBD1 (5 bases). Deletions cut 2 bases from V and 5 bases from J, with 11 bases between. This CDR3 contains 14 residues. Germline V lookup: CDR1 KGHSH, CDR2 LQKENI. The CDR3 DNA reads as TGTGCCAGCTCACCAAAGGGGATGGGAGATACGCAGTATTTT. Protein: CASSPKGMGDTQYF.

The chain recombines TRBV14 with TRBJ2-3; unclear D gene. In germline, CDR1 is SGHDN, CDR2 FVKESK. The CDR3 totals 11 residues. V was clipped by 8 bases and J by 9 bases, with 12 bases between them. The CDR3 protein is CASGQYETQYF. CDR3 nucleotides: TGTGCCAGCGGGCAGTACGAAACGCAGTATTTT. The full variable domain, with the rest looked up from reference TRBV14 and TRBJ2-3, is EAGVTQFPSHSVIEKGQTVTLRCDPISGHDNLYWYRRVMGKEIKFLLHFVKESKQDESGMPNNRFLAERTGGTYSTLKVQPAELEDSGVYFCASGQYETQYFGPGTRLTVL.

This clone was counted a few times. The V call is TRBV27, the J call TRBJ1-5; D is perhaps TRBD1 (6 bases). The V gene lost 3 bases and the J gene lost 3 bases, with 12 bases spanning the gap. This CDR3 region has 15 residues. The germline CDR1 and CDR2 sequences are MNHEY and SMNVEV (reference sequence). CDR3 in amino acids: CASSLNRDLNQPQHF. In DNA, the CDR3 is TGTGCCAGCAGTTTGAACAGGGACCTCAATCAGCCCCAGCATTTT.

The CDR3 DNA reads as TGTGCCTGGAGTAGCGGGGGGGCCGTCGATACGCAGTATTTT. This translates into CAWSSGGAVDTQYF. V usage is TRBV30 and J usage is TRBJ2-3, with 10 bases identical to TRBD2. Trimming cost V 2 bases and J 6 bases; bases outside gene matches: 5. The CDR3 is 14 residues long. CDR1 and CDR2 (germline): GTSNPN, SVGIG (reference sequence).

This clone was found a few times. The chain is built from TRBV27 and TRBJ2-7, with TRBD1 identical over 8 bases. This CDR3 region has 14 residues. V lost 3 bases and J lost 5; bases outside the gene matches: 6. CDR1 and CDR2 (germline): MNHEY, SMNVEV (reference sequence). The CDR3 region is CASSFGRGQDEQYF. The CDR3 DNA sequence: TGTGCCAGCAGTTTCGGCAGGGGGCAAGACGAGCAGTACTTC.